This passage covers 21 T cell receptor beta chains from one sample sequenced in a study of early T cells in non-severe SARS-CoV-2 infection. Each CDR3 protein gets one entry after TCRdb re-called the 5' RACE reads with MiXCR. The sample includes tens of thousands of distinct CDR3 sequences, roughly 4% of them seen just once. The source material was whole blood. The receptors stem from an adult who was a healthcare worker with PCR-confirmed SARS-CoV-2 infection or an uninfected control (not recorded which).

This clonotype was seen only a few times. Here the CDR3 reads CASSPAFGRRNTEAFF. The CDR3 DNA follows: TGTGCCAGCAGTCCCGCGTTCGGGAGGAGGAACACTGAAGCTTTCTTT. The chain uses TRBV27 and TRBJ1-1; D is unclear. V lost 5 bases and J 1 base, leaving 17 bases between the germline ends. In germline, CDR1 is MNHEY, CDR2 SMNVEV (reference sequence). There are 16 residues in the CDR3.

By proportion, this clonotype is medium-sized. V and J are TRBV14 and TRBJ2-1; possibly TRBD2 for D (6 bases). This CDR3 region has 15 residues. The V gene's germline CDR1 is SGHDN and CDR2 FVKESK. With 0 bases removed from V and 5 bases from J, the gap between germline ends came to 11 bases. DNA for the CDR3: TGTGCCAGCAGCCAAGAATCGGGGAGGAACAATGAGCAGTTCTTC. It yields the protein CASSQESGRNNEQFF.

This clonotype was observed at least ten times. V is TRBV28 and J is TRBJ2-7; 7 positions match TRBD2. The CDR3 contains 15 residues. CDR1 MDHEN and CDR2 SYDVKM come from the germline V gene. V was clipped by 5 bases and J by 0 bases; unmatched bases: 7. The CDR3 is CASSGPGGLSYEQYF. DNA of the CDR3: TGTGCCAGCAGTGGTCCGGGGGGACTCTCCTACGAGCAGTACTTC.

This clonotype was picked up many times. V gene TRBV28 combines with J gene TRBJ1-1, with D tentatively TRBD1 (6 bases). Trimming cost V 3 bases and J 4 bases, with 15 bases left between them. Germline CDR1 reads MDHEN; CDR2 reads SYDVKM. The CDR3 length is 15 residues. The CDR3 is CASSFQTGFGTEAFF. In DNA, the CDR3 is TGTGCCAGCAGTTTCCAAACAGGGTTCGGCACTGAAGCTTTCTTT.

This clonotype was recorded at least ten times. This chain links TRBV5-1 with TRBJ2-1, with unresolved D. Deletions cut 3 bases from V and 5 bases from J, with 15 bases between. This CDR3 contains 15 residues. CDR1 SGHRS and CDR2 YFSETQ come from the germline V gene. CDR3 residues: CASSSQSPGDNEQFF. DNA for the CDR3: TGCGCCAGCAGCTCGCAGTCTCCTGGGGACAATGAGCAGTTCTTC.

This clonotype was found many times. The rearrangement joins TRBV7-3 to TRBJ2-3; D is unclear. The CDR3 loop spans 14 amino acids. V was clipped by 1 base and J by 0 bases, with 5 bases between them. Germline CDR1 and CDR2: SGHTA and FQGTGA. CDR3 sequence: CASSLKASTDTQYF. CDR3 in DNA: TGTGCCAGCAGCTTAAAGGCTAGCACAGATACGCAGTATTTT.

This clonotype was seen only a few times. This chain uses TRBV9 with TRBJ1-4, with 9 bases that match TRBD1. Germline assignment: CDR1 SGDLS and CDR2 YYNGEE. The CDR3 contains 14 residues. The V segment lost 3 bases and the J segment 7 bases; nucleotides outside the gene matches: 4. The CDR3 spells CASSAGQGTEKLFF. The CDR3 DNA reads as TGTGCCAGCAGCGCCGGACAGGGGACTGAAAAACTGTTTTTT.

This clonotype is judged medium-sized. V gene TRBV14 combines with J gene TRBJ2-1; 7 positions agree with TRBD2. The V gene's germline CDR1 is SGHDN and CDR2 FVKESK. This CDR3 spans 17 amino acids. The V segment lost 0 bases and the J segment 2 bases; nucleotides outside the gene matches: 7. The CDR3 bases are TGTGCCAGCAGCCAAGATTCGCTAGCGGCCCCCTACAATGAGCAGTTCTTC. Translated, it gives CASSQDSLAAPYNEQFF. The full variable domain, its missing parts supplied by reference TRBV14 and TRBJ2-1, is EAGVTQFPSHSVIEKGQTVTLRCDPISGHDNLYWYRRVMGKEIKFLLHFVKESKQDESGMPNNRFLAERTGGTYSTLKVQPAELEDSGVYFCASSQDSLAAPYNEQFFGPGTRLTVL.

Many counts were recorded for this clonotype. The chain is built from TRBV27 and TRBJ2-7; D is ambiguous. There are 14 residues in the CDR3. CDR1 and CDR2 (germline): MNHEY, SMNVEV (reference sequence). The ends were cut back, 3 bases at V and 4 bases at J, with 13 bases in the middle. CDR3 nucleotide sequence: TGTGCCAGCAGTTTTGACTCCCTAACGTACGAGCAGTACTTC. It specifies CASSFDSLTYEQYF.

This clonotype was observed many times. This chain joins TRBV7-2 and TRBJ2-7, with 9 nucleotides matching TRBD1. Germline V gene lookup returns CDR1 SGHTA and CDR2 FQGNSA. V lost 1 base to trimming and J lost 3 bases; unmatched junction nucleotides: 7. This CDR3 has 16 residues. The CDR3 DNA reads as TGTGCCAGCAGCTTAGGAAGCGGACAGGGGTTCTACGAGCAGTACTTC. Encoded protein: CASSLGSGQGFYEQYF.

This clonotype appeared a few times. The rearrangement uses TRBV5-1 and TRBJ2-3; 9 bases are a match to TRBD1. CDR3 length: 15 residues. Per the germline V gene, CDR1 is SGHRS and CDR2 is YFSETQ. The junction had 7 bases not matched to a gene; V was cut back by 2 bases and J by 6 bases. CDR3 DNA sequence: TGCGCCAGCAGCTTCTCCGGGACAGGGTTCGATACGCAGTATTTT. Amino acids: CASSFSGTGFDTQYF.

This sequence joins TRBV2 and TRBJ2-7; possibly TRBD1 for D (6 bases). V was shortened by 6 bases and J by 6 bases, with 12 bases between the two germline ends. The CDR3 spans 12 residues. Germline-derived CDR1 and CDR2 are SNHLY and FYNNEI. CDR3 DNA: TGTGCCAGCAGGACGACAGGAGGCGAGCAGTACTTC. Its protein product is CASRTTGGEQYF. Full variable domain (rest looked up from reference TRBV2 and TRBJ2-7): EPEVTQTPSHQVTQMGQEVILRCVPISNHLYFYWYRQILGQKVEFLVSFYNNEISEKSEIFDDQFSVERPDGSNFTLKIRSTKLEDSAMYFCASRTTGGEQYFGPGTRLTVT.

The V call is TRBV28, the J call TRBJ1-1; weak D call: TRBD1 (6 bases). In germline, CDR1 is MDHEN, CDR2 SYDVKM. The CDR3 contains 13 residues. V was trimmed by 6 bases and J by 0 bases, leaving 8 bases between them. In DNA form, the CDR3 reads TGTGCCAGCAGATGGGACATGAACACTGAAGCTTTCTTT. It is translated as CASRWDMNTEAFF.

This clonotype appeared many times. This chain connects TRBV30 to TRBJ1-3; no firm D call. V was pared by 0 bases and J by 4 bases, with 13 bases between. CDR3 length: 15 amino acids. Germline CDR1 is GTSNPN and CDR2 is SVGIG (reference sequence). The CDR3 region has the DNA TGTGCCTGGAGTGTAGATTGGTCTCCCGGAAACACCATATATTTT. Its protein is CAWSVDWSPGNTIYF. Using reference TRBV30 and TRBJ1-3 for the parts outside the CDR3, the full variable domain is SQTIHQWPATLVQPVGSPLSLECTVEGTSNPNLYWYRQAAGRGLQLLFYSVGIGQISSEVPQNLSASRPQDRQFILSSKKLLLSDSGFYLCAWSVDWSPGNTIYFGEGSWLTVV.

The V call is TRBV6-5, the J call TRBJ2-1, with 15 nucleotides matching TRBD2. J gave up 4 bases and V 0 bases, and 1 base lay outside the gene matches. This CDR3 has 17 amino acids. Germline V lookup: CDR1 MNHEY, CDR2 SVGAGI. In DNA, the CDR3 is TGTGCCAGCAGTTACTCGGGACTAGCGGGAGGTTACAATGAGCAGTTCTTC. It yields the protein CASSYSGLAGGYNEQFF.

This rearrangement joins TRBV13 to TRBJ2-1, with 7 bases identical to TRBD2. Losses at the gene ends were 1 base for V and 4 bases for J; bases not matched to a gene: 16. CDR1 is PRHDT and CDR2 is FYEKMQ in the germline V gene (reference sequence). The CDR3 totals 19 residues. This chain's CDR3 is CASSLAKGTWREKYNEQFF. As DNA, the CDR3 is TGTGCCAGCAGCTTAGCAAAGGGGACGTGGCGGGAGAAATACAATGAGCAGTTCTTC.

The V gene is TRBV29-1, the J gene TRBJ1-1, with TRBD1 identical over 9 bases. This CDR3 is built from 13 residues. Germline CDR1 and CDR2: SQVTM and ANQGSEA. The J segment lost 1 base and the V segment lost 6 bases, leaving 3 bases of the junction unmatched. The CDR3 region is CSVQTGGNTEAFF. In nucleotides, the CDR3 is TGCAGCGTACAGACAGGGGGGAACACTGAAGCTTTCTTT.

This clonotype has ten or more counts. The V and J genes are TRBV12-3 or TRBV12-4 and TRBJ1-1; tentatively, D is TRBD1 (6 bases). V was shortened by 5 bases and J by 3 bases, with 10 bases between the two germline ends. The CDR3 is made up of 13 amino acids. The CDR3 here is CASSRGWDTEAFF. The CDR3 DNA follows: TGTGCCAGCAGTAGGGGGTGGGACACTGAAGCTTTCTTT.

The chain recombines TRBV12-3 or TRBV12-4 with TRBJ1-1, with D possibly being TRBD1 (6 bases). The CDR3 loop spans 13 amino acids. The V end lost 7 bases, the J end lost 5 bases, and 14 bases lay between the germline ends. As DNA, the CDR3 is TGTGCCAGCACCGTAGGGGGTGGAACTGAAGCTTTCTTT. Translated, it gives CASTVGGGTEAFF.

This clonotype was picked up a small number of times. V and J are TRBV5-3 and TRBJ2-5, with 9 nucleotides matching TRBD1. TRBV5-3 is flagged as an ORF with uncertain function. Unmatched junction bases numbered 12, after V lost 4 bases and J lost 5 bases. The CDR3 sequence is 16 residues long. CDR3 nucleotides: TGTGCCAGAAGCCAGCACAGGGGGCGAGTGCGGGAGACCCAGTACTTC. It codes for CARSQHRGRVRETQYF.

This clonotype showed up many times. This sequence joins TRBV28 and TRBJ2-3; no clear D. The germline V gene encodes CDR1 MDHEN and CDR2 SYDVKM. CDR3 length equals 15 residues. V lost 1 base and J 8 bases, leaving 16 bases between the germline ends. CDR3 bases: TGTGCCAGCAGTTTATCTGGGCGACAAGGCGCTACGCAGTATTTT. This encodes CASSLSGRQGATQYF.